This TCR beta chain was retrieved from a study of shared clonotypes between healthy human individuals. Trimming removed 7 bases at V and 0 bases at J, with 15 bases between. The germline gives CDR1 SGHTA, CDR2 FQGNSA. This CDR3 is built from 15 residues. Study findings and constraints: Rarefaction revealed incomplete sorted-subset sequencing despite large depth. Clonotypes not shared had lower generation probabilities than those common to all four donors.

Turning to this clone: The target antigen is unknown.

It was into CD45RA+ naive and CD45RA-negative memory subsets that the CD4+ cells were split. TCRdb keeps only in-frame clones here, not all; method: immunoSEQ multiplex PCR. In the table there are 2 million to 2.5 million clones, approximately 94% of which are singletons. Specimen: naive CD4+ T cells sorted from blood. The sample's subset: CD45RA+ positively selected. The chain joins TRBV7-2 to TRBJ1-1; a possible D gene is TRBD1 (6 bases). The TCR was taken from a man between 18 and 29 years old in good health. Here the CDR3 reads CASTTGQFMNTEAFF. The CDR3 DNA sequence: TGTGCCAGCACCACCGGACAGTTCATGAACACTGAAGCTTTCTTT.